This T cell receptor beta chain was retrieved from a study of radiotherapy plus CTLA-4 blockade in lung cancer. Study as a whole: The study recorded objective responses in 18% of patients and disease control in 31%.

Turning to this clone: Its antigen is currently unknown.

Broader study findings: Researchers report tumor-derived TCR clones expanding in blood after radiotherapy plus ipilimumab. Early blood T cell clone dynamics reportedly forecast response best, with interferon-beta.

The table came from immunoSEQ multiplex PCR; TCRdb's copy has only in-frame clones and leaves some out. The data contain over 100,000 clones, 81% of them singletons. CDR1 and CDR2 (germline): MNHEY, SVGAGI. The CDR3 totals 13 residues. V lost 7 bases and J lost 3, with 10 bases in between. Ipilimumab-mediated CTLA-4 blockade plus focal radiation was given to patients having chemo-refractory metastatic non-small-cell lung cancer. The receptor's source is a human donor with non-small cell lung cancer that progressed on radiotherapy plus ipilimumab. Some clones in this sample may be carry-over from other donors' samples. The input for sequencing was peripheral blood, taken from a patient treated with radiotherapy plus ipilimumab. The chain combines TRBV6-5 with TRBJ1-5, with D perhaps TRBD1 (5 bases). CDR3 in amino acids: CASILRDNQPQHF. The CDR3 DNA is TGTGCCAGCATCCTCAGGGACAATCAGCCCCAGCATTTT.